This T cell receptor beta chain was observed in a study of cytomegalovirus exposure and HLA in healthy donors. Repertoires were generated with immunoSEQ multiplex PCR, while TCRdb's copy carries only in-frame clones and drops some. The repertoire consists of 52,000 or so clones, with nearly 90% occurring once and the leading ten covering about 15%. The CDR3 has 14 residues. The germline V gene has CDR1 SEHNR and CDR2 FQNEAQ (reference sequence). Trimming took off 5 bases at V and 6 bases at J, with 15 bases between the two ends. This sequence was found in a woman between 18 and 29 years old in good health and CMV-seronegative. Sequenced: PBMCs. The V gene is TRBV7-9, the J gene TRBJ2-3; D is undetermined. CDR3 in amino acids: CASSPHPPRDTQYF. The DNA of the CDR3 is TGTGCCAGCAGCCCCCACCCCCCGAGGGATACGCAGTATTTT.